This entry features one T cell receptor beta chain sequence. This table comes from immunoSEQ multiplex PCR, and its TCRdb copy is limited to in-frame clones, with some not included. The sample has approximately 98,000 clones; 82% are singletons. These data come from a study of control samples from healthy donors and cancer patients. Germline V gives CDR1 SGHNT, CDR2 YYREEE (reference sequence). The V gene lost 0 bases and the J gene lost 0 bases, with 7 bases spanning the gap. CDR3 length equals 16 residues. The sequenced sample was blood. This sequence was found in a man aged 18 to 30 in good health. The J gene is TRBJ2-6, the V gene TRBV5-4; D is unresolved. The CDR3 loop reads CASSLEAVSGANVLTF. The CDR3 bases are TGTGCCAGCAGCTTGGAGGCGGTCTCTGGGGCCAACGTCCTGACTTTC.